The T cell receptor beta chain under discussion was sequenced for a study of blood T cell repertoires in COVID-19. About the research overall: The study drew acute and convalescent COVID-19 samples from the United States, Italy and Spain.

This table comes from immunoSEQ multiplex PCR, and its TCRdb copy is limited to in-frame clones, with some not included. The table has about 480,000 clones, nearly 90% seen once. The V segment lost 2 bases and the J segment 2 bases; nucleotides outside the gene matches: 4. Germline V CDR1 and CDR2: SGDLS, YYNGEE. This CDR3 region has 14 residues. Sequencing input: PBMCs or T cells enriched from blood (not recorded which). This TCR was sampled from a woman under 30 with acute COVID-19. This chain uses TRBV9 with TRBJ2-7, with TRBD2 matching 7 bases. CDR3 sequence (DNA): TGTGCCAGCAGCGTTTCGGGGGGACCCTACGAGCAGTACTTC. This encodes CASSVSGGPYEQYF.